This T cell receptor beta chain derives from a study of beta chain features in type 1 diabetes (dated by TCRdb to 2016 to 2019). About the full investigation: Patients and healthy donors did not differ in mean age, gender distribution, total cell number or subset yield. A total of 107,917,701 sorted cells were examined across all samples, and a strong correlation was observed between cell number per subset and RNA yield. In the study, TCRB repertoires of sorted circulating CD4+ T cell subsets from recently diagnosed type 1 diabetes patients were compared with those of matched healthy donors. Regulatory and stem cell-like memory subsets were isolated from only 8 patients and roughly eight healthy donors, whereas naive and central memory subsets came from all 28 donors. On the study overall, not on this receptor specifically: Because cDNA was sequenced instead of genomic DNA, activated cells with high expression could be over-represented, although the groups did not differ in activation or CD3 levels. A moderate but significant shortening of TCRB CDR3 length was observed in type 1 diabetes patients in all four CD4+ subsets. Because small numbers of individuals were included in the HLA sub-analyses, any influence of HLA type on TCRB rearrangement was left unresolved. Naive, central memory and regulatory TCRB repertoires appeared more similar among patients than among healthy donors. PCR may preferentially amplify shorter templates, but because patient and control samples were amplified and corrected together, any resulting skew would affect both groups equally. Fewer insertions and more nucleotide deletions at VDJ recombination sites were observed in patients with type 1 diabetes, implying thymic rearrangement abnormalities.

V sheds 0 bases and J sheds 0 bases, leaving 15 bases between their ends. The germline V gene encodes CDR1 SGHTA and CDR2 FQGNSA. The CDR3 numbers 17 residues from cysteine through phenylalanine. Just the 51-base CDR3 DNA is kept, in frame starting at base 1. Each donor gave one peripheral blood draw, roughly 0.11 L on average, collected into heparinised tubes. Naive, central memory, regulatory and stem cell-like memory CD4+ T cells were sorted on a BD FACSAria II using a panel including CD45RO, CCR7, CD25, CD127, CD95 and CD27. Every sorted population had a purity above 95%. PBMCs were separated immediately by Lymphoprep density gradient centrifugation and were stained directly, without being cultured. So that batch effects would be minimized, each experiment stained and sorted samples in pairs, pairing one healthy donor with one patient. This clone was counted a few times. It has no known antigen specificity. Base qualities are not recorded, but no much larger clone differs from it by a single base.

All of the isolated RNA was reverse transcribed with the High Capacity cDNA Reverse Transcription Kit, so expressed TCRB transcripts were sequenced. Deep immunoSEQ sequencing was applied to naive, central memory and regulatory T cell samples, giving an average of roughly 3.5 million total reads per sample. Sorted cells were lysed in RLT buffer, and RNA was extracted using DNase-treated RNeasy Micro or Mini kits according to cell number. To prevent cross-contamination, each cell subset was processed individually, whereas patient and healthy donor samples were processed jointly. TCRB sequences were amplified from cDNA with the immunoSEQ multiplex PCR, producing 87-bp fragments spanning the CDR3 region. Sequencing of the amplicons was done on the Illumina HiSeq platform. From the authors' description of their analysis: PCR bias was corrected computationally using synthetic template baselines, and reads within Hamming distance 2 were collapsed, with unmergeable singletons discarded. Reads were aligned against IMGT so that V, D and J genes, CDR3 length and insertions or deletions at six rearrangement sites could be assigned. Clonotype counts were normalized to sorted cell number within each subset before computing true diversity and Gini coefficients with the tcR R package. The overlap coefficient, calculated on TCRB nucleotide sequences, was used to quantify repertoire sharing. Out-of-frame TCRB sequences from naive cells were analyzed as a proxy for the pre-selection repertoire. What TCRdb holds here is the immuneACCESS table cut down to in-frame rearrangements. Part of the clones is not present; checked against another copy, under half of the missing clones reflect an unresolved V gene, and the others are unexplained. V and J calls and clone size are as listed in that table; D and trimming were resolved from the DNA. Counted in this sample were 900,000 or so clones; roughly 15% of them appeared once. The top ten hold 0.023% of the sample.

The sample consisted of naive CD4+ T cells from blood. The cell subset or site label corresponds to: true naive CD4+ T cells. The clonotype comes from a woman between 18 and 30 years old in good health. This chain joins TRBV7-2 to TRBJ2-7; the D assignment is uncertain and may be TRBD1 or TRBD2, with 6 bases supporting each. The DNA sequence is TGTGCCAGCAGCTTAGCCTACGCGGGACAATACTCCTACGAGCAGTACTTC. Its product reads: CASSLAYAGQYSYEQYF.